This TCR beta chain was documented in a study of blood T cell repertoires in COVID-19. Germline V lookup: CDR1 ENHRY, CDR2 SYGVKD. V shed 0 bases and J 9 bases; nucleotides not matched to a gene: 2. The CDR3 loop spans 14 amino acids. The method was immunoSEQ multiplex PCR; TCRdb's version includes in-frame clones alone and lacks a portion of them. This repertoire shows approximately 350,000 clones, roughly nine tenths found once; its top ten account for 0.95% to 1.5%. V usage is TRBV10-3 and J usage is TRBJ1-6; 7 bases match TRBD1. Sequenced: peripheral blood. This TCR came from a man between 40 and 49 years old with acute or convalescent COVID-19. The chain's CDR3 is CAISESQGVSPLHF. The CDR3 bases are TGTGCCATCAGTGAGTCTCAGGGGGTTTCACCCCTCCACTTT.